The 10 T cell receptor beta chains presented below share a single source sample, sequenced in a study of CD8 T cells in Susac syndrome. RNA was extracted with the RNeasy kit, and a quantity of roughly 0.5 to 1 ug was reverse transcribed using random hexamers. One entry per CDR3 protein results from TCRdb running MiXCR on the immunoSEQ multiplex PCR reads. This sample carries roughly 130,000 distinct CDR3 sequences, 85% to 95% of them seen once, and the ten largest clones take around 0.28%. Sequences were obtained from CD8+ T cells from PBMCs. The source of these receptors is a human donor with Susac syndrome.

The CDR3 here is CASSPWDSSYNSPLHF. The CDR3, as DNA: TGTGCCAGCAGCCCATGGGACAGCTCCTATAATTCACCCCTCCACTTT. This chain connects TRBV7-8 to TRBJ1-6; 7 positions match TRBD1. V was pared by 5 bases and J by 0 bases, with 4 bases of the junction left unmatched. Germline V CDR1 and CDR2: SGHVS, FQNEAQ. The CDR3 spans 16 residues.

The V call is TRBV12-3 or TRBV12-4, the J call TRBJ2-5; D is unclear. The V and J ends lost 4 bases and 0 bases respectively, with 12 bases between them. The CDR3 is 15 residues long. The CDR3 sequence: CASSSLEANQETQYF. DNA of the CDR3: TGTGCCAGCAGTTCCCTCGAAGCAAACCAAGAGACCCAGTACTTC.

The V gene is TRBV20-1, the J gene TRBJ1-6, with TRBD1 identical over 9 bases. This CDR3 has 15 residues. The V segment lost 1 base and the J segment 6 bases; nucleotides outside the gene matches: 4. Per the germline V gene, CDR1 is DFQATT and CDR2 is SNEGSKA (reference sequence). CDR3 nucleotides: TGCAGTGCTAGAGTGGTGGGACAGGGTAATTCACCCCTCCACTTT. Its translation: CSARVVGQGNSPLHF.

J is TRBJ2-2 and V is TRBV27; 8 bases agree with TRBD1. The CDR3 consists of 15 residues. Losses at the gene ends were 6 bases for V and 3 bases for J; bases not matched to a gene: 6. Germline CDR1 reads MNHEY; CDR2 reads SMNVEV (reference sequence). The DNA of the CDR3 is TGTGCCAGCAGCCCCCAGGGGGCCTACACCGGGGAGCTGTTTTTT. This translates into CASSPQGAYTGELFF.

The chain joins TRBV6-2 or TRBV6-3 to TRBJ2-7, with D perhaps TRBD2 (5 bases). V lost 5 bases to trimming and J lost 7 bases, with 15 bases between them. The CDR3 has 13 amino acids. Germline-derived CDR1 and CDR2 are MNHEY and SVGEGT. This CDR3 reads CASSLNGDWEQYF. CDR3 DNA: TGTGCCAGCAGTCTAAACGGGGATTGGGAGCAGTACTTC.

This sequence joins TRBV29-1 and TRBJ2-7, with a tentative D call TRBD1 (7 bases). From germline, CDR1 is SQVTM and CDR2 ANQGSEA. This CDR3 is 14 amino acids long. Trimming took off 5 bases at V and 3 bases at J, with 17 bases between the two ends. Here the CDR3 reads CSVWGDSSGYEQYF. The CDR3 DNA reads as TGCAGCGTTTGGGGGGACAGTTCGGGCTACGAGCAGTACTTC.

The rearrangement joins TRBV12-3 or TRBV12-4 to TRBJ2-1, with TRBD1 matching 7 bases. The CDR3 contains 15 residues. The J segment lost 8 bases and the V segment lost 3 bases, leaving 10 bases of the junction unmatched. The CDR3 coding sequence is TGTGCCAGCAGTTTTCTTGCCCCAGGGGGATATGAGCAGTTCTTC. Its translation is CASSFLAPGGYEQFF.

The CDR3 DNA reads TGTGCCAGCTCACCACCAAGACAGGGAAGCTATGGCTACACCTTC. This gives the protein CASSPPRQGSYGYTF. This chain joins TRBV18 and TRBJ1-2, with 7 bases identical to TRBD1. The CDR3 consists of 15 residues. V shed 0 bases, J shed 4 bases, and the junction held 5 bases outside the gene matches. Germline CDR1 is KGHSH and CDR2 is LQKENI.

The sample holds one count of this clonotype. The chain employs TRBV5-5 and TRBJ2-1; 10 nucleotides line up with TRBD1. With V trimmed by 6 bases and J by 0 bases, 12 bases remained unmatched. The CDR3 is made up of 18 amino acids. Germline V CDR1 and CDR2: SGHKS, YYEKEE (reference sequence). The CDR3 loop is CASKVAPRTGGSYNEQFF. The CDR3 bases are TGTGCCAGCAAAGTTGCCCCCCGGACAGGGGGCTCCTACAATGAGCAGTTCTTC.

V usage is TRBV4-1 and J usage is TRBJ1-5; no clear D. The CDR3 covers 15 residues. V lost 2 bases and J lost 6, with 14 bases in between. Germline CDR1 and CDR2: MGHRA and YSYEKL. CDR3 DNA sequence: TGCGCCAGCAGCCAAAACAGCGATGGGAGTCAGCCCCAGCATTTT. It specifies CASSQNSDGSQPQHF.